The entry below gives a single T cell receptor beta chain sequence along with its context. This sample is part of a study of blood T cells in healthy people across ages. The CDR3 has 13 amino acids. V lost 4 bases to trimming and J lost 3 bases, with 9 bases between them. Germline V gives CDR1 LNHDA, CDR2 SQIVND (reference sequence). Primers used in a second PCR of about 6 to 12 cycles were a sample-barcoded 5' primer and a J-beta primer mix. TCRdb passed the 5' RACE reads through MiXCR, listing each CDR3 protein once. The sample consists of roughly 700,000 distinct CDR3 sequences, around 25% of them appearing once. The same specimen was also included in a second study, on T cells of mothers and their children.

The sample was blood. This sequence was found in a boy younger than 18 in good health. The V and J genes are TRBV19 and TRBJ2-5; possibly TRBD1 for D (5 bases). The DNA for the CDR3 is TGTGCCAGTAGTACCCGACAGAAAGAGACCCAGTACTTC. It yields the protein CASSTRQKETQYF.